This is a list of T cell receptor beta chains from one sample in a study of shared clonotypes between healthy human individuals. TCRdb's table, derived via immunoSEQ multiplex PCR, lists solely in-frame clones and lacks some. The sample shows about 340,000 clones, less than 85% of them seen only once. The specimen was memory CD4+ T cells sorted from blood. Source of these receptors: a man aged 25-40 years in good health. Both conserved end residues are part of each CDR3. D genes are given only for firm matches. The size of a clone is reported for some rows only, either as once, few or many, or as a class for expanded clones.

-	TRBV11-3	TRBJ2-7	TRBD2	TGTGCCAGCAGCTGGACTAGCGGGGGTTACGAGCAGTACTTC	CASSWTSGGYEQYF
-	TRBV18	TRBJ1-3	-	TGTGCCAGCTCAGAGACCTCTGGAAACACCATATATTTT	CASSETSGNTIYF
-	TRBV7-9	TRBJ2-1	-	TGTGCCAGCAGCCCCGCCGGGCTACGGGGCAATGAGCAGTTCTTC	CASSPAGLRGNEQFF
-	TRBV7-9	TRBJ2-5	-	TGTGCCAGCAGCTACAATACGGGGACCCAGTACTTC	CASSYNTGTQYF
-	TRBV30	TRBJ2-7	TRBD2	TGTGCCTGGAGTGAACGCGGGAGTTGGTCCTACGAGCAGTACTTC	CAWSERGSWSYEQYF
-	TRBV6-5	TRBJ2-1	-	TGTGCCAGCAGTAGGACAGTTTACAATGAGCAGTTCTTC	CASSRTVYNEQFF
-	TRBV10-3	TRBJ2-5	-	TGTGCCACGGGCCAGGGGCGACAAGAGACCCAGTACTTC	CATGQGRQETQYF
-	TRBV19	TRBJ2-2	TRBD1	TGTGCCAGTAGTAGCCGGGACAGGGGTATTGACACCGGGGAGCTGTTTTTT	CASSSRDRGIDTGELFF
-	TRBV5-4	TRBJ1-4	TRBD1	TGTGCCAGCAGCTCAGGGGGCAGGGGCGCACCGGGCGAAAAACTGTTTTTT	CASSSGGRGAPGEKLFF
-	TRBV4-1	TRBJ2-1	TRBD2	TGCGCCAGCAGCGCAGATAAGGGACTAGCGGGACTTGAGCAGTTCTTC	CASSADKGLAGLEQFF
-	TRBV7-3	TRBJ2-6	-	TGTGCCAGCAGCTTAGGTAGCCCTGGGGCCAACGTCCTGACTTTC	CASSLGSPGANVLTF
-	TRBV14	TRBJ1-1	-	TGTGCCAGCAGCCAAGGGGAGAACACTGAAGCTTTCTTT	CASSQGENTEAFF
-	TRBV28	TRBJ2-2	TRBD1	TGTGCCAGCAGTCCTAACCCCCGGGACAGGGGTTACACCGGGGAGCTGTTTTTT	CASSPNPRDRGYTGELFF
-	TRBV14	TRBJ1-2	-	TGTGCCAGCAGCCAACAACTCGACTATGGCTACACCTTC	CASSQQLDYGYTF
few	TRBV7-2	TRBJ1-2	-	TGTGCCAGCAGTAAAACACCTGGGGTTGACCACACCTTC	CASSKTPGVDHTF
-	TRBV18	TRBJ2-1	TRBD2	TGTGCCAGCTCGTACCGGGGGGCTAGCGGGAGTAGCAATGAGCAGTTCTTC	CASSYRGASGSSNEQFF
-	TRBV11-2	TRBJ2-2	TRBD1	TGTGCCAGCAGCCCACGACAGGGGGCCACCGGGGAGCTGTTTTTT	CASSPRQGATGELFF